This T cell receptor (beta chain) was sequenced for a study of T cell responses to AZD1222 COVID-19 vaccine. Overall study findings and caveats: It was only a handful of AZD1222 recipients who were seropositive at baseline.

TCRdb keeps only in-frame clones here, not all; method: immunoSEQ multiplex PCR. Of about 120,000 clones detected, 70% to 90% appear once; the ten largest clones hold roughly 3.9%. On this clone: What it binds is not known.

The CDR3 contains 13 residues. V lost 1 base to trimming and J lost 3 bases, with 5 bases between them. Germline V lookup: CDR1 LGHDT, CDR2 YNNKEL (reference sequence). The chain is built from TRBV3-1 (or the pseudogene TRBV3-2) and TRBJ2-3; D remains ambiguous. This sample comprised peripheral blood, obtained on day 0 of MenACWY control vaccination. This receptor was taken from an adult in good health. CDR3 amino acids: CASSQGGTDTQYF. CDR3 nucleotides: TGTGCCAGCAGCCAAGGTGGAACAGATACGCAGTATTTT.